These 21 T cell receptor beta chains originate from one sample sequenced in a study of T cell responses to AZD1222 COVID-19 vaccine. Libraries were prepared by immunoSEQ multiplex PCR; TCRdb keeps only in-frame clonotypes and omits some of them. The sample shows about 120,000 clones, around 86% of them seen only once. This sample comprised peripheral blood, obtained on day 0 of AZD1222 vaccination. These receptor sequences come from an adult in good health.

In its sample, this clone was seen a few times. The chain recombines TRBV13 with TRBJ2-2, with D perhaps TRBD1 or TRBD2 (6 bases each). CDR3 length equals 14 residues. Trimming cost V 5 bases and J 7 bases, with 14 bases left between them. Germline-derived CDR1 and CDR2 are PRHDT and FYEKMQ (reference sequence). CDR3 bases: TGTGCCAGCAGCCCCCGGGGGCGGGGCGGGGAGCTGTTTTTT. Protein sequence: CASSPRGRGGELFF. The complete variable domain, with remaining parts taken from reference TRBV13 and TRBJ2-2, reads AAGVIQSPRHLIKEKRETATLKCYPIPRHDTVYWYQQGPGQDPQFLISFYEKMQSDKGSIPDRFSAQQFSDYHSELNMSSLELGDSALYFCASSPRGRGGELFFGEGSRLTVL.

J is TRBJ2-1 and V is TRBV3-1 (or the pseudogene TRBV3-2); D is perhaps TRBD1 (5 bases). CDR1 and CDR2 (germline): LGHDT, YNNKEL (reference sequence). Trimming removed 5 bases from V and 5 bases from J, with 13 bases in between. This CDR3 is 14 amino acids long. The DNA for the CDR3 is TGTGCCAGCAGCTTAGGGGTCCAGGACAATGAGCAGTTCTTC. Amino acids: CASSLGVQDNEQFF.

This chain joins TRBV9 and TRBJ1-3; 7 bases fit TRBD1. V dropped 6 bases and J dropped 14; count of bases not matched to a gene: 14. This CDR3 is 13 amino acids long. In germline, CDR1 is SGDLS, CDR2 YYNGEE. The DNA of the CDR3 is TGTGCCAGCACTCCCGGACAGGTGCACCCTGTATATTTT. It encodes CASTPGQVHPVYF.

The gene calls are TRBV19 and TRBJ1-5; D perhaps matches TRBD1 (6 bases). CDR3 length: 14 residues. V shed 7 bases and J shed 3 bases, with 13 bases lying between them. CDR1 and CDR2 from the germline V gene are LNHDA and SQIVND (reference sequence). The CDR3 sequence is CASTSDRYNQPQHF. The DNA of the CDR3 is TGTGCCAGTACCAGTGACAGGTACAATCAGCCCCAGCATTTT. The full variable domain, in which reference TRBV19 and TRBJ1-5 provide the parts outside the CDR3, is DGGITQSPKYLFRKEGQNVTLSCEQNLNHDAMYWYRQDPGQGLRLIYYSQIVNDFQKGDIAEGYSVSREKKESFPLTVTSAQKNPTAFYLCASTSDRYNQPQHFGDGTRLSIL.

V is TRBV5-1 and J is TRBJ2-3, with 15 bases that match TRBD2. V lost 4 bases, J lost 5 bases, and 11 bases stayed unmatched. CDR3 size: 18 residues. The germline CDR1 and CDR2 sequences are SGHRS and YFSETQ. The CDR3 DNA reads TGCGCCAGCAGCAGGACTAGCGGGGGGGCCGAGGTAAAAGATACGCAGTATTTT. Translation: CASSRTSGGAEVKDTQYF.

V usage is TRBV6-5 and J usage is TRBJ2-1; no clear D. The CDR3 loop spans 11 amino acids. Germline loops: CDR1 MNHEY, CDR2 SVGAGI. V lost 6 bases to trimming and J lost 15 bases, with 15 bases between them. In DNA, the CDR3 is TGTGCCAGCAGGGGATATATTTCCGGGTTCTTC. Translating gives CASRGYISGFF.

The chain carries TRBV13 and TRBJ1-1; D is possibly TRBD1 (5 bases). This CDR3 region has 14 residues. Germline-derived CDR1 and CDR2 are PRHDT and FYEKMQ (reference sequence). The V end was cut by 4 bases, the J end by 6 bases, with 15 bases between. The DNA for the CDR3 is TGTGCCAGCAGCTCGGGACGGCGGGGCTCTGAAGCTTTCTTT. Translation: CASSSGRRGSEAFF.

The chain joins TRBV7-2 to TRBJ1-3; D remains unclear. Trimming shortened V by 1 base and J by 1 base, and 5 bases separated the two germline ends. Germline V gives CDR1 SGHTA, CDR2 FQGNSA. CDR3 length equals 14 residues. CDR3 nucleotides: TGTGCCAGCAGCTTAGTATGGTCTGGAAACACCATATATTTT. It translates to CASSLVWSGNTIYF.

The chain joins TRBV3-1 (or the pseudogene TRBV3-2) to TRBJ1-1, with a tentative D call TRBD1 (5 bases). Germline CDR1 and CDR2: LGHDT and YNNKEL (reference sequence). The germline V and J ends were trimmed by 4 bases and 6 bases, with 15 bases remaining between them. This CDR3 region has 14 residues. The CDR3 is CASSPGRVYSEAFF. Here the CDR3 DNA reads TGTGCCAGCAGCCCGGGCAGGGTATATTCTGAAGCTTTCTTT.

The genes are TRBV3-1 (or the pseudogene TRBV3-2) and TRBJ1-2; no reliable D call. The V end lost 3 bases, the J end lost 10 bases, and 12 bases lay between the germline ends. Germline values: CDR1 LGHDT, CDR2 YNNKEL (reference sequence). The CDR3 is 12 amino acids. The CDR3 DNA is TGTGCCAGCAGCCAGGGTCCGGTGGACTACACCTTC. This sequence encodes CASSQGPVDYTF.

This chain joins TRBV6-2 or TRBV6-3 and TRBJ1-2; no reliable D call. This CDR3 has 14 residues. V was cut by 5 bases and J by 0 bases, with 10 bases left in between. Germline V lookup: CDR1 MNHEY, CDR2 SVGEGT. The DNA for the CDR3 is TGTGCCAGCAGTAACAGTGCCACTAACTATGGCTACACCTTC. Protein product: CASSNSATNYGYTF.

This chain links TRBV24-1 with TRBJ2-2; D gene ambiguous. The V end was cut by 5 bases, the J end by 0 bases, with 9 bases between. Germline CDR1 KGHDR, CDR2 SFDVKD. This CDR3 is 15 amino acids long. As DNA, the CDR3 is TGTGCCACCAGTGGGGGTAGGGCGAACACCGGGGAGCTGTTTTTT. Translating gives CATSGGRANTGELFF.

This chain connects TRBV3-1 (or the pseudogene TRBV3-2) to TRBJ2-6, with D perhaps given as TRBD1 or TRBD2 (6 bases each). V was pared by 7 bases and J by 3 bases, with 13 bases between. The CDR3 consists of 15 residues. CDR1 is LGHDT, CDR2 YNNKEL, per germline (reference sequence). Written as DNA, the CDR3 is TGTGCCAGCACCCGAGGGGGGCATGGGGCCAACGTCCTGACTTTC. Its protein is CASTRGGHGANVLTF.

The V call is TRBV5-6, the J call TRBJ1-2; no reliable D call. The length of the CDR3 is 14 residues. V was clipped by 1 base and J by 0 bases, with 7 bases between them. The germline V gene encodes CDR1 SGHDT and CDR2 YYEEEE. The CDR3 DNA is TGTGCCAGCAGCTTGTACAGCTCTAACTATGGCTACACCTTC. It yields the protein CASSLYSSNYGYTF.

The V gene is TRBV9, the J gene TRBJ2-7; a possible D gene is TRBD2 (6 bases). The CDR3 consists of 14 residues. Germline V gives CDR1 SGDLS, CDR2 YYNGEE. With 4 bases removed from V and 1 base from J, the gap between germline ends came to 12 bases. This CDR3 reads CASSLQSGSYEQYF. CDR3 nucleotides: TGTGCCAGCAGCCTCCAAAGCGGGTCCTACGAGCAGTACTTC. Full variable domain (missing parts from reference TRBV9 and TRBJ2-7): DSGVTQTPKHLITATGQRVTLRCSPRSGDLSVYWYQQSLDQGLQFLIQYYNGEERAKGNILERFSAQQFPDLHSELNLSSLELGDSALYFCASSLQSGSYEQYFGPGTRLTVT.

In nucleotides, the CDR3 is TGTGCTAGTGGTTTGTGGGAAGTTCCCTACGAGCAGTACTTC. The encoded protein is CASGLWEVPYEQYF. The rearrangement links TRBV12-5 to TRBJ2-7, with unresolved D. Germline CDR1 reads LGHNT; CDR2 reads FRNRAP. V was shortened by 2 bases and J by 2 bases, with 10 bases between the two germline ends. There are 14 residues in the CDR3.

The chain links TRBV19 to TRBJ2-1; possibly TRBD2 for D (5 bases). Germline V lookup: CDR1 LNHDA, CDR2 SQIVND (reference sequence). CDR3 size: 16 residues. Trimming shortened V by 6 bases and J by 0 bases, and 15 bases separated the two germline ends. The CDR3 region has the DNA TGTGCCAGTAGCGCCGTAAGCGGACGCTCCTACAATGAGCAGTTCTTC. Translated: CASSAVSGRSYNEQFF.

Here the CDR3 DNA reads TGTGCCAGCACCCGAGCGGAATCCGAGCAGTACTTC. Translating gives CASTRAESEQYF. The chain joins TRBV12-3 or TRBV12-4 to TRBJ2-7, with D perhaps TRBD2 (5 bases). The CDR3 has 12 amino acids. V was cut by 7 bases and J by 6 bases, with 13 bases left in between.

V and J are TRBV27 and TRBJ2-1, with D possibly TRBD1 on 6 matching bases. This CDR3 spans 15 amino acids. The ends were cut back, 6 bases at V and 2 bases at J, with 14 bases in the middle. Germline V lookup: CDR1 MNHEY, CDR2 SMNVEV (reference sequence). The CDR3 loop reads CASSQTGTTYNEQFF. The CDR3 coding sequence is TGTGCCAGCAGCCAAACCGGGACAACCTACAATGAGCAGTTCTTC.

The chain joins TRBV5-1 to TRBJ2-3; TRBD2 is a possible D gene (5 bases). Trimming took 0 bases from V and 1 from J, leaving 12 bases between them. The CDR3 sequence is 16 residues long. The germline V gene has CDR1 SGHRS and CDR2 YFSETQ. CDR3 sequence reads: CASSLENWRGTDTQYF. As DNA, the CDR3 is TGCGCCAGCAGCTTGGAAAATTGGCGGGGCACAGATACGCAGTATTTT.

The chain combines TRBV5-1 with TRBJ2-5; 10 nucleotides align to TRBD2. Germline loops: CDR1 SGHRS, CDR2 YFSETQ. The CDR3 runs 19 residues. The V gene end was trimmed by 3 bases and the J gene end by 2 bases; junction bases not matched to a gene: 16. In DNA form, the CDR3 reads TGCGCCAGCAGCTCGAACCTAGCCGAGCGGGGGGGTCCTCAAGAGACCCAGTACTTC. This sequence encodes CASSSNLAERGGPQETQYF. The complete variable domain, with remaining parts taken from reference TRBV5-1 and TRBJ2-5, reads KAGVTQTPRYLIKTRGQQVTLSCSPISGHRSVSWYQQTPGQGLQFLFEYFSETQRNKGNFPGRFSGRQFSNSRSEMNVSTLELGDSALYLCASSSNLAERGGPQETQYFGPGTRLLVL.